The 7 T cell receptor beta chains below all came from one sample that was sequenced in a study of CD8 T cells in Susac syndrome. Random hexamers were used to reverse transcribe an amount of roughly 0.45 to 1 ug RNA. TCRdb re-derived calls from the immunoSEQ multiplex PCR reads in MiXCR, one entry per CDR3 protein. The sample lists around 53,000 distinct CDR3 sequences; roughly 94% were seen once. Sequencing input: CD8+ T cells from PBMCs. Every receptor here comes from a human donor with Susac syndrome.

The chain joins TRBV7-6 to TRBJ2-7; 7 nucleotides match TRBD1. The CDR3 consists of 14 residues. CDR1 SGHVS and CDR2 FNYEAQ come from the germline V gene. The junction had 9 bases not matched to a gene; V was cut back by 5 bases and J by 5 bases. The CDR3 is CASSPRQGRNEQYF. As DNA, the CDR3 is TGTGCCAGCAGCCCCCGACAGGGTCGCAACGAGCAGTACTTC.

The chain uses TRBV5-1 and TRBJ2-1; TRBD1 matches 11 bases. The CDR3 totals 17 residues. Germline CDR1 and CDR2: SGHRS and YFSETQ. Unmatched junction bases numbered 6, after V lost 0 bases and J lost 4 bases. The CDR3 DNA reads TGCGCCAGCAGCTTGGACCCGGGGACAGGGGGGTACAATGAGCAGTTCTTC. It specifies CASSLDPGTGGYNEQFF.

CDR3 bases: TGTGCCAGCTCACCACGCAAACGGTGGGAACATTACGAGCAGTACTTC. This sequence encodes CASSPRKRWEHYEQYF. This rearrangement joins TRBV18 to TRBJ2-7; no clear D. Germline assignment: CDR1 KGHSH and CDR2 LQKENI. The CDR3 has 16 residues. V dropped 1 base and J dropped 4 bases, with 17 bases sitting between them. Together with reference TRBV18 and TRBJ2-7, the CDR3 gives the full variable domain: NAGVMQNPRHLVRRRGQEARLRCSPMKGHSHVYWYRQLPEEGLKFMVYLQKENIIDESGMPKERFSAEFPKEGPSILRIQQVVRGDSAAYFCASSPRKRWEHYEQYFGPGTRLTVT.

The genes are TRBV28 and TRBJ1-1; D remains unclear. Germline assignment: CDR1 MDHEN and CDR2 SYDVKM. The CDR3 extends over 13 amino acids. Trimming removed 5 bases from V and 2 bases from J, with 9 bases in between. The CDR3 loop is CASSPTPNTEAFF. DNA of the CDR3: TGTGCCAGCAGTCCTACACCCAACACTGAAGCTTTCTTT.

The CDR3 region is CALGGTNTEAFF. In DNA, the CDR3 is TGTGCCTTAGGTGGTACGAACACTGAAGCTTTCTTT. The chain couples TRBV12-3 or TRBV12-4 to TRBJ1-1, with D unclear. Trimming shortened V by 11 bases and J by 1 base, and 11 bases separated the two germline ends. The CDR3 runs to 12 residues.

The chain couples TRBV11-2 to TRBJ1-5; D unresolved. This CDR3 spans 14 amino acids. In germline, CDR1 is SGHAT, CDR2 FQNNGV. Trimming took 1 base from V and 2 from J, leaving 6 bases between them. This chain's CDR3 is CASSLAPGNQPQHF. In DNA form, the CDR3 reads TGTGCCAGCAGCTTAGCGCCAGGCAATCAGCCCCAGCATTTT.

The V and J genes are TRBV5-6 and TRBJ1-3; no reliable D call. CDR3 length: 18 residues. V gave up 0 bases and J gave up 2 bases, with 18 bases separating them. The germline V gene encodes CDR1 SGHDT and CDR2 YYEEEE. The CDR3 here is CASSLDEDSAYAGNTIYF. CDR3 nucleotides: TGTGCCAGCAGCTTGGACGAGGATTCCGCCTACGCTGGAAACACCATATATTTT.